This entry describes one T cell receptor (beta chain). V was cut by 5 bases and J by 1 base, with 14 bases left in between. The V gene's germline CDR1 is MDHEN and CDR2 SYDVKM. The CDR3 extends over 15 amino acids. The data were obtained in a study of cytomegalovirus exposure and HLA in healthy donors. Primers for the PCR totalled 60 Vbeta and 13 Jbeta. This table comes from immunoSEQ multiplex PCR, and its TCRdb copy is limited to in-frame clones, with some not included. The sample has roughly 140,000 clones, almost 85% seen once; the top ten hold more than 9.5%. Sequenced: PBMCs. V usage is TRBV28 and J usage is TRBJ2-5; D possibly corresponds to TRBD2 (6 bases). This TCR came from a woman in her fifties or sixties in good health and CMV-seropositive. CDR3 bases: TGTGCCAGCAGTGCAGCCGGGACTTCCCAAGAGACCCAGTACTTC. Translating it yields CASSAAGTSQETQYF.